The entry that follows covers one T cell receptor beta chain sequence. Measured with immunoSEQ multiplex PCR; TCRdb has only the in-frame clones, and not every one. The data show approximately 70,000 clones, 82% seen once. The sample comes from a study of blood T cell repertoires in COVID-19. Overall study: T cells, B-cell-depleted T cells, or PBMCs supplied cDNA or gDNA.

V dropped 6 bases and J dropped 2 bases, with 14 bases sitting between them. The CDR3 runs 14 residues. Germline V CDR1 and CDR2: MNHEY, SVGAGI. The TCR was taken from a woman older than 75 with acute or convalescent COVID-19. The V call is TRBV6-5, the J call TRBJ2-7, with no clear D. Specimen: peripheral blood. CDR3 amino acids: CASSSGVVTYEQYF. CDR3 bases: TGTGCCAGCAGCTCCGGAGTAGTAACCTACGAGCAGTACTTC.